This T cell receptor (beta chain) is drawn from a study of neurological immune-mediated disorders. Study context: Within the group of 34 multiple sclerosis patients, roughly 31 were relapsing-remitting, while 3 were secondary progressive. Overall study results and limits: When repertoires were grouped phylogenetically, those of 18 of 34 multiple sclerosis patients fell into one related-CDR3 cluster, a possible signature.

This clonotype was counted ten times or more. Its antigen is currently unknown. The ends lost 1 base at V and 5 bases at J; junction bases unmatched: 10. The CDR3 is made up of 16 amino acids. In germline, CDR1 is LGHDT, CDR2 YNNKEL (reference sequence). The authors produced cDNA by 5'RACE using 10-nucleotide random UMIs. Over 200 million TCR-beta sequences, together covering 15-18 subjects, were produced by every individual sequencing run that was carried out. TCRdb redid the calling of the 5' RACE reads with MiXCR, one entry per CDR3 protein. This table holds over 60,000 distinct CDR3 sequences, roughly 4.9% found once.

V usage is TRBV3-1 and J usage is TRBJ2-5, with 7 bases matching TRBD1. The specimen sequenced was PBMCs. This clonotype was sampled from a woman aged 70 to 79 with multiple sclerosis. This CDR3 reads CASSQGTQGIRETQYF. The CDR3 bases are TGTGCCAGCAGCCAAGGGACACAGGGGATTAGGGAGACCCAGTACTTC.